Listed below are T cell receptor beta chains from one sample, sequenced in a study of T cell changes during pregnancy in multiple sclerosis. Produced via immunoSEQ multiplex PCR; TCRdb's table is partial and in-frame only. The sample contains roughly 65,000 clones, about 93% of which appear only once. The input for sequencing was peripheral blood, taken in the third trimester of pregnancy. These receptors originate from a female donor in good health, enrolled as a control in a pregnancy study. Each CDR3 is given with its conserved first and last residue. Fields, in order: V gene, D gene, clone size, J gene, CDR3 protein, CDR3 DNA. A D gene is named only where the DNA matches it firmly. A clone size is listed for some rows: how often the clone was seen (once, few, many), or a class if it is expanded.

v_gene: TRBV7-8; d_gene: NA; abundance: NA; j_gene: TRBJ1-2; CDR3aa: CASSFSGDYGYTF; CDR3nt: TGTGCCAGCAGCTTTTCGGGGGACTACGGCTACACCTTC
v_gene: TRBV9; d_gene: NA; abundance: NA; j_gene: TRBJ1-1; CDR3aa: CASSVGTDTEAFF; CDR3nt: TGTGCCAGCAGCGTAGGGACAGACACTGAAGCTTTCTTT
v_gene: TRBV29-1; d_gene: TRBD1; abundance: NA; j_gene: TRBJ1-1; CDR3aa: CSVDFGRGADTEAFF; CDR3nt: TGCAGCGTTGACTTCGGCAGGGGGGCGGACACTGAAGCTTTCTTT
v_gene: TRBV28; d_gene: NA; abundance: NA; j_gene: TRBJ1-4; CDR3aa: CASSSTASNEKLFF; CDR3nt: TGTGCCAGCAGTAGCACCGCCTCCAATGAAAAACTGTTTTTT
v_gene: TRBV28; d_gene: NA; abundance: NA; j_gene: TRBJ2-7; CDR3aa: CASSFVDGAGEQYF; CDR3nt: TGTGCCAGCAGTTTCGTCGACGGCGCAGGGGAGCAGTACTTC
v_gene: TRBV6-5; d_gene: TRBD1; abundance: NA; j_gene: TRBJ2-4; CDR3aa: CASSYTGENIQYF; CDR3nt: TGTGCCAGCAGTTATACAGGGGAAAACATTCAGTACTTC
v_gene: TRBV7-3; d_gene: NA; abundance: NA; j_gene: TRBJ2-3; CDR3aa: CASSSSGIREDTQYF; CDR3nt: TGTGCCAGCAGCTCATCCGGGATCCGTGAAGATACGCAGTATTTT
v_gene: TRBV29-1; d_gene: TRBD2; abundance: once; j_gene: TRBJ2-1; CDR3aa: CSVGRGGYNEQFF; CDR3nt: TGCAGCGTTGGGCGGGGGGGCTACAATGAGCAGTTCTTC
v_gene: TRBV6-6; d_gene: NA; abundance: NA; j_gene: TRBJ1-2; CDR3aa: CASVLGEANYGYTF; CDR3nt: TGTGCCAGCGTACTCGGGGAAGCTAACTATGGCTACACCTTC
v_gene: TRBV9; d_gene: TRBD2; abundance: NA; j_gene: TRBJ2-1; CDR3aa: CASSFSPSSGGPGYNEQFF; CDR3nt: TGTGCCAGCAGCTTCAGCCCATCTAGCGGGGGTCCGGGATACAATGAGCAGTTCTTC
v_gene: TRBV28; d_gene: NA; abundance: NA; j_gene: TRBJ2-7; CDR3aa: CASTTERYEQYF; CDR3nt: TGTGCCAGCACGACGGAGCGCTACGAGCAGTACTTC
v_gene: TRBV4-2; d_gene: TRBD1; abundance: NA; j_gene: TRBJ1-2; CDR3aa: CASSREGAGQDYGYTF; CDR3nt: TGTGCCAGCAGTCGAGAGGGGGCAGGTCAGGACTATGGCTACACCTTC
v_gene: TRBV9; d_gene: NA; abundance: NA; j_gene: TRBJ2-2; CDR3aa: CASSVGAAANTGELFF; CDR3nt: TGTGCCAGCAGCGTAGGGGCAGCAGCGAACACCGGGGAGCTGTTTTTT
v_gene: TRBV7-8; d_gene: TRBD1; abundance: NA; j_gene: TRBJ1-4; CDR3aa: CAGGGRGRIEEKLFF; CDR3nt: TGTGCCGGGGGGGGCAGGGGGCGTATAGAGGAAAAACTGTTTTTT
v_gene: TRBV5-4; d_gene: NA; abundance: NA; j_gene: TRBJ2-1; CDR3aa: CASSETRMGRREQFF; CDR3nt: TGTGCCAGCAGCGAGACTAGGATGGGGCGAAGGGAGCAGTTCTTC
v_gene: TRBV10-1; d_gene: TRBD1; abundance: NA; j_gene: TRBJ1-1; CDR3aa: CASSLRQGAEAFF; CDR3nt: TGCGCCAGCAGTCTTCGACAGGGGGCTGAAGCTTTCTTT
v_gene: TRBV4-2; d_gene: NA; abundance: NA; j_gene: TRBJ2-1; CDR3aa: CASSPTGNEQFF; CDR3nt: TGTGCCAGCAGCCCGACCGGGAATGAGCAGTTCTTC
v_gene: TRBV28; d_gene: TRBD1; abundance: NA; j_gene: TRBJ1-5; CDR3aa: CASSLGGQNNQPQHF; CDR3nt: TGTGCCAGCAGTTTAGGGGGACAGAACAATCAGCCCCAGCATTTT
v_gene: TRBV7-8; d_gene: NA; abundance: NA; j_gene: TRBJ2-7; CDR3aa: CASSQEYEQYF; CDR3nt: TGTGCCAGCAGCCAAGAGTACGAGCAGTACTTC
v_gene: TRBV7-8; d_gene: NA; abundance: NA; j_gene: TRBJ2-3; CDR3aa: CASSSEDYLSTDTQYF; CDR3nt: TGTGCCAGCAGCTCAGAAGACTACCTTAGCACAGATACGCAGTATTTT
v_gene: TRBV20-1; d_gene: NA; abundance: NA; j_gene: TRBJ1-1; CDR3aa: CSAPAHLEAFF; CDR3nt: TGCAGTGCCCCTGCGCACCTAGAAGCTTTCTTT
v_gene: TRBV14; d_gene: TRBD2; abundance: NA; j_gene: TRBJ2-5; CDR3aa: CASRGTSGGTQYF; CDR3nt: TGTGCCAGCAGAGGGACTAGCGGGGGGACCCAGTACTTC
v_gene: TRBV30; d_gene: TRBD1; abundance: NA; j_gene: TRBJ1-5; CDR3aa: CAWSLYRGLRPGNQPQHF; CDR3nt: TGTGCCTGGAGTTTATACAGGGGTTTGCGCCCGGGCAATCAGCCCCAGCATTTT
v_gene: TRBV13; d_gene: TRBD1; abundance: NA; j_gene: TRBJ1-1; CDR3aa: CASSLKHGTGASEAFF; CDR3nt: TGTGCCAGCAGCCTCAAACACGGGACAGGGGCTTCTGAAGCTTTCTTT
v_gene: TRBV4-3; d_gene: NA; abundance: NA; j_gene: TRBJ2-2; CDR3aa: CASSLNTGELFF; CDR3nt: TGCGCCAGCAGCCTAAACACCGGGGAGCTGTTTTTT
v_gene: TRBV11-3; d_gene: NA; abundance: NA; j_gene: TRBJ2-2; CDR3aa: CASSLRGTNTGELFF; CDR3nt: TGTGCCAGCAGCTTACGGGGGACGAACACCGGGGAGCTGTTTTTT
v_gene: TRBV11-2; d_gene: NA; abundance: NA; j_gene: TRBJ2-7; CDR3aa: CASSSPPGQLYEQYF; CDR3nt: TGTGCCAGCAGCTCCCCCCCAGGACAGCTTTACGAGCAGTACTTC
v_gene: TRBV29-1; d_gene: TRBD1; abundance: NA; j_gene: TRBJ1-1; CDR3aa: CSVGAGTGGRAFF; CDR3nt: TGCAGCGTCGGCGCCGGGACAGGGGGTAGGGCTTTCTTT
v_gene: TRBV9; d_gene: NA; abundance: NA; j_gene: TRBJ1-2; CDR3aa: CASSVGGHGGYTF; CDR3nt: TGTGCCAGCAGCGTAGGGGGCCATGGGGGCTACACCTTC
v_gene: TRBV5-5; d_gene: TRBD1; abundance: NA; j_gene: TRBJ2-1; CDR3aa: CASSSGQGHYNEQFF; CDR3nt: TGTGCCAGCAGCTCAGGACAGGGTCACTACAATGAGCAGTTCTTC
v_gene: TRBV5-5; d_gene: TRBD2; abundance: NA; j_gene: TRBJ2-5; CDR3aa: CASSVGVSGGAKTQYF; CDR3nt: TGTGCCAGCAGCGTAGGGGTTAGCGGGGGGGCGAAGACCCAGTACTTC